This is a list of T cell receptor beta chains from one sample in a study of beta chain features in type 1 diabetes. Profiled with immunoSEQ multiplex PCR; TCRdb holds only in-frame clones, not every one. The table shows 500,000 to 800,000 clones, with around 12% occurring only once. Sample: naive CD4+ T cells from blood. All receptors derive from a man aged 30-40 years with type 1 diabetes. CDR3s include the opening cysteine and the closing phenylalanine or tryptophan. Clone size appears in some rows only: once, few, many, or a class for an expanded clone.

J gene: TRBJ1-2; clone size: .; CDR3 length: 15; V gene: TRBV5-1; CDR3 protein: CASSAGDRGEYGYTF
J gene: TRBJ1-5; clone size: few; CDR3 length: 16; V gene: TRBV7-6; CDR3 protein: CASSPLGAGIGQPQHF
J gene: TRBJ2-7; clone size: few; CDR3 length: 14; V gene: TRBV7-9; CDR3 protein: CASSSDGGTYEQYF
J gene: TRBJ1-5; clone size: many; CDR3 length: 11; V gene: TRBV23-1; CDR3 protein: CASSGNQPQHF
J gene: TRBJ1-5; clone size: .; CDR3 length: 13; V gene: TRBV29-1; CDR3 protein: CSVEERAGGSQHF
J gene: TRBJ1-5; clone size: few; CDR3 length: 15; V gene: TRBV2; CDR3 protein: CASKGVSPGNQPQHF
J gene: TRBJ1-5; clone size: .; CDR3 length: 18; V gene: TRBV12-5; CDR3 protein: CASGLAGQSRTRNQPQHF
J gene: TRBJ1-1; clone size: .; CDR3 length: 14; V gene: TRBV27; CDR3 protein: CASSLRGGKSEAFF
J gene: TRBJ2-2; clone size: .; CDR3 length: 15; V gene: TRBV9; CDR3 protein: CASSVSVANTGELFF
J gene: TRBJ2-1; clone size: .; CDR3 length: 14; V gene: TRBV7-2; CDR3 protein: CASTPGQGAGEQFF
J gene: TRBJ1-6; clone size: .; CDR3 length: 16; V gene: TRBV9; CDR3 protein: CASSVGAGGGRSPLHF
J gene: TRBJ2-2; clone size: .; CDR3 length: 14; V gene: TRBV9; CDR3 protein: CASNVATTTGELFF
J gene: TRBJ2-3; clone size: .; CDR3 length: 16; V gene: TRBV11-3; CDR3 protein: CASSALAGGSTDTQYF
J gene: TRBJ2-6; clone size: few; CDR3 length: 15; V gene: TRBV7-2; CDR3 protein: CASSSHREGANVLTF
J gene: TRBJ2-5; clone size: few; CDR3 length: 15; V gene: TRBV5-1; CDR3 protein: CASRGLAGFQETQYF
J gene: TRBJ2-3; clone size: .; CDR3 length: 14; V gene: TRBV7-2; CDR3 protein: CASSLGWGTDTQYF